The 18 T cell receptor beta chains given below trace back to one sample, sequenced in a study of memory CD4+ T cells and cytomegalovirus serostatus. Assay used: immunoSEQ multiplex PCR; TCRdb lists only in-frame clones, some missing. The sample includes 60,000 or so clones, 82% of them seen just once. Single viable CD3+CD4+CD8-CD45RO+ cells were sorted as the memory CD4+ T cells. The sequenced sample was memory CD4+ T cells from blood. These receptors were obtained from an adult in good health and CMV-seronegative. Some clones in this sample may be carry-over from other donors' samples.

The rearrangement joins TRBV25-1 to TRBJ2-3; D unclear. The CDR3 is 14 residues long. Germline V lookup: CDR1 MGHDK, CDR2 SYGVNS. Deletions cut 4 bases from V and 0 bases from J, with 8 bases between. The CDR3 region has the DNA TGTGCCAGCAGTGGCCGGGTTAGCACAGATACGCAGTATTTT. This sequence encodes CASSGRVSTDTQYF.

The chain is built from TRBV28 and TRBJ1-1; 9 nucleotides match TRBD1. CDR1 and CDR2 (germline): MDHEN, SYDVKM. This CDR3 is built from 12 residues. V gave up 10 bases and J gave up 4 bases; unmatched junction bases: 4. DNA of the CDR3: TGTGCCATCAGACAGGGGGGCACTGAAGCTTTCTTT. Its translation is CAIRQGGTEAFF.

About this clone: Sequence at one end of the junction differs from germline and may be a read error. The sample contains more than one DNA sequence encoding this CDR3. The genes are TRBV5-4 and TRBJ2-7; no reliable D call. This CDR3 has 12 amino acids. Germline CDR1 reads SGHNT; CDR2 reads YYREEE (reference sequence). The CDR3 coding sequence is TGTGCCAGCAGCTTGGTCTCGAGTGAGCAGTATTTC. The encoded protein is CASSLVSSEQYF.

The V gene is TRBV7-8, the J gene TRBJ2-7, with D possibly being TRBD1 (6 bases). The V gene lost 4 bases and the J gene lost 0 bases, with 13 bases spanning the gap. Looked up from germline, CDR1 is SGHVS and CDR2 is FQNEAQ. The CDR3 totals 15 residues. The CDR3 DNA follows: TGTGCCAGCAGCTCTACAGGGCGTTACTCCTACGAGCAGTACTTC. It codes for CASSSTGRYSYEQYF.

The rearrangement links TRBV6-1 to TRBJ1-2; D unresolved. Looked up from germline, CDR1 is MNHNS and CDR2 is SASEGT. There are 14 residues in the CDR3. Trimming shortened V by 8 bases and J by 3 bases, and 16 bases separated the two germline ends. This chain's CDR3 is CASGRIVEYYGYTF. CDR3 nucleotides: TGTGCCAGCGGAAGAATCGTGGAGTACTATGGCTACACCTTC.

V usage is TRBV7-2 and J usage is TRBJ2-1; perhaps TRBD2 as D (5 bases). The CDR3 has 13 residues. Germline assignment: CDR1 SGHTA and CDR2 FQGNSA. Trimming removed 4 bases from V and 6 bases from J, with 10 bases in between. CDR3 DNA: TGTGCCAGCAGCTCCTGGACTGTCAATGAGCAGTTCTTC. It specifies CASSSWTVNEQFF.

The rearrangement joins TRBV6-6 to TRBJ1-2, with TRBD1 matching 8 bases. Germline trimming cut 5 bases from V and 8 bases from J; bases unmatched to any gene: 4. Germline V gene lookup returns CDR1 MNHNY and CDR2 SVGAGI (reference sequence). The CDR3 extends over 12 amino acids. The CDR3 nucleotides read TGTGCCAGCAGTACCAGGGGGCGAGGCTACACCTTC. Protein: CASSTRGRGYTF.

The V call is TRBV6-6, the J call TRBJ2-5; perhaps TRBD2 as D (6 bases). V shed 2 bases and J shed 4 bases, with 14 bases lying between them. CDR1 MNHNY and CDR2 SVGAGI come from the germline V gene (reference sequence). The CDR3 spans 15 residues. Written as DNA, the CDR3 is TGTGCCAGCAGTTACGGGGCTGGGGGGAGAGAGACCCAGTACTTC. Protein product: CASSYGAGGRETQYF.

The chain joins TRBV11-1 to TRBJ1-3; D possibly corresponds to TRBD1 (5 bases). V lost 7 bases and J 1 base, leaving 14 bases between the germline ends. The germline CDR1 and CDR2 sequences are SGHAT and FQDESV (reference sequence). The CDR3 runs to 15 residues. CDR3: CASKQGVTSGNTIYF. The CDR3 DNA is TGTGCCAGCAAGCAGGGAGTCACTTCTGGAAACACCATATATTTT.

In this sample, this clone turned up once. The CDR3 here is CASSLAGRAYEQYF. The CDR3 DNA reads as TGCGCCAGCAGCTTGGCTGGCAGGGCGTACGAGCAGTACTTC. The rearrangement joins TRBV5-1 to TRBJ2-7, with a possible D match to TRBD1 (5 bases). Trimming took 0 bases from V and 4 from J, leaving 11 bases between them. Germline assignment: CDR1 SGHRS and CDR2 YFSETQ. CDR3 length: 14 residues.

This clone turned up a few times. J is TRBJ1-5 and V is TRBV21-1. TRBV21-1 is classified as a pseudogene. The CDR3 runs to 11 residues. The CDR3 loop is CASGGGQPQHF. The CDR3 DNA is TGTGCCAGCGGGGGGGGTCAGCCCCAGCATTTT.

The rearrangement uses TRBV29-1 and TRBJ2-5; D remains unclear. The CDR3 spans 18 residues. Germline V gives CDR1 SQVTM, CDR2 ANQGSEA. V lost 7 bases and J 1 base, leaving 28 bases between the germline ends. DNA of the CDR3: TGCAGCGAGACCCCCCCCACTCCTCTGACCCCCCCCCAAGAGACCCAGTACTTC. Translating gives CSETPPTPLTPPQETQYF. The full variable domain, in which reference TRBV29-1 and TRBJ2-5 provide the parts outside the CDR3, is SAVISQKPSRDICQRGTSLTIQCQVDSQVTMMFWYRQQPGQSLTLIATANQGSEATYESGFVIDKFPISRPNLTFSTLTVSNMSPEDSSIYLCSETPPTPLTPPQETQYFGPGTRLLVL.

This rearrangement joins TRBV5-1 to TRBJ2-7; the match to TRBD2 covers 9 bases. CDR3 length: 19 amino acids. Per the germline V gene, CDR1 is SGHRS and CDR2 is YFSETQ. The ends lost 0 bases at V and 4 bases at J; junction bases unmatched: 17. CDR3 in DNA: TGCGCCAGCAGCTTGGGGCCTAGCGGGACGTCACTGGGTTTGTACGAGCAGTACTTC. It is translated as CASSLGPSGTSLGLYEQYF. Drawing the rest from reference TRBV5-1 and TRBJ2-7, the complete variable domain is KAGVTQTPRYLIKTRGQQVTLSCSPISGHRSVSWYQQTPGQGLQFLFEYFSETQRNKGNFPGRFSGRQFSNSRSEMNVSTLELGDSALYLCASSLGPSGTSLGLYEQYFGPGTRLTVT.

This chain connects TRBV12-2 to TRBJ1-2. TRBV12-2 is a recognized pseudogene. The CDR3 is 12 residues long. In nucleotides, the CDR3 is TGTGCAAGTCGCGTCGGTAACTATGGCTACACCTTC. Translating it yields CASRVGNYGYTF.

V gene TRBV11-3 combines with J gene TRBJ2-1; TRBD1 aligns across 7 bases. Germline V gene lookup returns CDR1 SGHNT and CDR2 YENEEA. Unmatched junction bases numbered 11, after V lost 3 bases and J lost 0 bases. This CDR3 region has 18 residues. CDR3 region: CASSLTIMGQNSYNEQFF. The CDR3 nucleotides read TGTGCCAGCAGCTTGACGATCATGGGACAGAACTCCTACAATGAGCAGTTCTTC.

This chain joins TRBV10-1 and TRBJ2-7; D remains unclear. The CDR3 runs to 17 residues. The V end lost 0 bases, the J end lost 2 bases, and 17 bases lay between the germline ends. Germline assignment: CDR1 WNHNN and CDR2 SYGVQD (reference sequence). CDR3 DNA: TGCGCCAGCAGTGAGTCGAGGCTCAAACGGGTCACCTACGAGCAGTACTTC. As protein: CASSESRLKRVTYEQYF.

This clone occurred a few times. The rearrangement uses TRBV19 and TRBJ2-7; 9 bases are shared with TRBD2. The length of the CDR3 is 11 residues. Trimming cost V 7 bases and J 11 bases; bases outside gene matches: 6. The V gene's germline CDR1 is LNHDA and CDR2 SQIVND (reference sequence). Here the CDR3 reads CASNAGGPKYF. CDR3 DNA: TGTGCCAGTAACGCGGGAGGGCCGAAGTACTTC.

The chain links TRBV14 to TRBJ2-1; 10 bases line up with TRBD2. The CDR3 sequence is 15 residues long. Germline V gives CDR1 SGHDN, CDR2 FVKESK. J was trimmed by 9 bases and V by 1 base; bases with no gene match: 6. The CDR3 DNA sequence: TGTGCCAGCAGCCAAGGGCTAGCGGGAGTCATTGAGCAGTTCTTC. Protein: CASSQGLAGVIEQFF.